This entry concerns a single T cell receptor (beta chain). In germline, CDR1 is GTSNPN, CDR2 SVGIG (reference sequence). V shed 3 bases, J shed 9 bases, and the junction held 4 bases outside the gene matches. The CDR3 contains 11 residues. This sample was taken from a study of blood T cell repertoires in COVID-19. Per the study methods: Counts of nucleated cells, estimated from reference gene primer amplification, were obtained. TCRdb's table, derived via immunoSEQ multiplex PCR, lists solely in-frame clones and lacks some. V, J and clone size were drawn from that table, and D and trimming were deduced from the DNA. The table lists over 110,000 clones, 80% of them singletons.

The TCR was taken from a man aged 70-80 years who had recovered from COVID-19. The sample taken for sequencing was peripheral blood. The genes are TRBV30 and TRBJ2-5, with 7 bases aligning to TRBD2. The CDR3 loop reads CAWSWEGPQYF. The CDR3 DNA is TGTGCCTGGAGCTGGGAGGGCCCCCAGTACTTC.